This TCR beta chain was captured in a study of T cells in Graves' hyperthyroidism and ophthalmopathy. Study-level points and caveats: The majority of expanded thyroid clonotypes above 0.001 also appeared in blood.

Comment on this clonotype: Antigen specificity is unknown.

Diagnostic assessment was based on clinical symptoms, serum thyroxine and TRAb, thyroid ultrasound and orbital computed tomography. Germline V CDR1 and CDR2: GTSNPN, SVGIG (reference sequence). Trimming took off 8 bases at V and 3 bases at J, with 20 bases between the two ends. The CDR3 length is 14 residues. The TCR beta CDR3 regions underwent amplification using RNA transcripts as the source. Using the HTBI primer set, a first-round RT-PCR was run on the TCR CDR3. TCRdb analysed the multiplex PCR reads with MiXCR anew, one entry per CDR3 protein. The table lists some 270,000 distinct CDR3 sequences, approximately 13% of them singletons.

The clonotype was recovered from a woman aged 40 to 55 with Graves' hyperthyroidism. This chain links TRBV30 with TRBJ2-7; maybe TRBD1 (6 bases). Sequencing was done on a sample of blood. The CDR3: CATTPQGLSYEQYF. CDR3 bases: TGTGCCACGACCCCCCAGGGGTTGAGCTACGAGCAGTACTTC.